This passage covers 6 T cell receptor beta chains from one sample sequenced in a study of cytomegalovirus exposure and HLA in healthy donors. Assay used: immunoSEQ multiplex PCR; TCRdb lists only in-frame clones, some missing. The data show 100,000 to 150,000 clones, with around 90% seen just once and around 1.9% held by the top ten. The sequencing sample was made of PBMCs. The source is a woman younger than 30 in good health and CMV-seronegative.

The gene calls are TRBV5-1 and TRBJ2-7; 8 bases agree with TRBD1. The CDR3 is 14 amino acids. CDR1 SGHRS and CDR2 YFSETQ come from the germline V gene. Trimming cost V 3 bases and J 4 bases; bases outside gene matches: 6. Here the CDR3 reads CASSSPGGGYEQYF. The CDR3 DNA reads TGCGCCAGCAGCTCCCCAGGGGGCGGATACGAGCAGTACTTC.

The rearrangement uses TRBV13 and TRBJ2-5, with TRBD2 matching over 14 bases. The V gene end was trimmed by 1 base and the J gene end by 5 bases; junction bases not matched to a gene: 6. The CDR3 runs to 17 residues. Germline V gene lookup returns CDR1 PRHDT and CDR2 FYEKMQ (reference sequence). CDR3 bases: TGTGCCAGCAGCTTAGAGGGACTAGCGGGAGATTGGGAGACCCAGTACTTC. Translation: CASSLEGLAGDWETQYF. Drawing the rest from reference TRBV13 and TRBJ2-5, the complete variable domain is AAGVIQSPRHLIKEKRETATLKCYPIPRHDTVYWYQQGPGQDPQFLISFYEKMQSDKGSIPDRFSAQQFSDYHSELNMSSLELGDSALYFCASSLEGLAGDWETQYFGPGTRLLVL.

This rearrangement joins TRBV5-6 to TRBJ1-1, with D possibly matching TRBD1 (6 bases). The CDR3 has 15 residues. Germline loops: CDR1 SGHDT, CDR2 YYEEEE. V gave up 0 bases and J gave up 1 base, with 10 bases separating them. CDR3 bases: TGTGCCAGCAGCTTGGCTGACAGGACGAACACTGAAGCTTTCTTT. It is translated as CASSLADRTNTEAFF.

The J gene is TRBJ2-7, the V gene TRBV28, with 10 bases aligning to TRBD2. The CDR3 is made up of 16 amino acids. Germline V gene lookup returns CDR1 MDHEN and CDR2 SYDVKM. The trim removed 6 bases at V and 0 bases at J, leaving 8 bases unmatched. CDR3 sequence reads: CASSQTSGPNSYEQYF. The CDR3 nucleotides are TGTGCCAGCAGCCAGACTAGCGGGCCGAACTCCTACGAGCAGTACTTC.

V and J are TRBV19 and TRBJ1-5; 9 bases match TRBD1. The CDR3 has 15 residues. J lost 7 bases, V lost 8 bases, and 12 bases had no gene match. CDR1 is LNHDA and CDR2 is SQIVND in the germline V gene (reference sequence). CDR3 region: CASGTGQGKGQPQHF. CDR3 nucleotide sequence: TGTGCCAGTGGGACGGGACAGGGAAAAGGGCAGCCCCAGCATTTT.

The gene calls are TRBV6-1 and TRBJ2-2, with 9 positions matching TRBD1. Germline V gives CDR1 MNHNS, CDR2 SASEGT. The CDR3 extends over 14 amino acids. With 6 bases clipped from V and 4 bases from J, the junction kept 3 bases outside the gene matches. CDR3 sequence reads: CASRQTGGTGELFF. The CDR3 region has the DNA TGTGCCAGCAGGCAGACAGGGGGCACCGGGGAGCTGTTTTTT.